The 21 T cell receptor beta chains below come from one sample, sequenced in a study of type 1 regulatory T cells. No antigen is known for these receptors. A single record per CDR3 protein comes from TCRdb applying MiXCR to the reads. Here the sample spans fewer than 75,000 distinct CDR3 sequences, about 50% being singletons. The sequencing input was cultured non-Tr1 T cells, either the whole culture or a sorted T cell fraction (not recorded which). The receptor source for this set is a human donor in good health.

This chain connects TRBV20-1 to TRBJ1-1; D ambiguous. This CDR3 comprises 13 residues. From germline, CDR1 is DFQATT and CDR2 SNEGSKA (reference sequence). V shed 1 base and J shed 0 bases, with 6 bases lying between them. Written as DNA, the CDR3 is TGCAGTGCTAGAGCCAGCATGAACACTGAAGCTTTCTTT. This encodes CSARASMNTEAFF.

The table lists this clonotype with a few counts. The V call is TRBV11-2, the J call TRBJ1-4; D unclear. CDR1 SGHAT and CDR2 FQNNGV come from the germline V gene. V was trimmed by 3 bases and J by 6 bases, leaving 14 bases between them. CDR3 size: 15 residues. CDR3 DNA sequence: TGTGCCAGCAGCTTGCAGCACGCTAGTTATGAAAAACTGTTTTTT. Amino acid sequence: CASSLQHASYEKLFF.

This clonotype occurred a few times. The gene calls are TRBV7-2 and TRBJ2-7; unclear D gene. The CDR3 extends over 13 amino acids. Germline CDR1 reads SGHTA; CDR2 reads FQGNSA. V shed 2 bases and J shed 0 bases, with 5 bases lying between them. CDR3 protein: CASSLKVSYEQYF. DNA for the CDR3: TGTGCCAGCAGCTTAAAAGTCTCCTACGAGCAGTACTTC. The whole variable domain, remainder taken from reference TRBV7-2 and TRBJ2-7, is GAGVSQSPSNKVTEKGKDVELRCDPISGHTALYWYRQSLGQGLEFLIYFQGNSAPDKSGLPSDRFSAERTGGSVSTLTIQRTQQEDSAVYLCASSLKVSYEQYFGPGTRLTVT.

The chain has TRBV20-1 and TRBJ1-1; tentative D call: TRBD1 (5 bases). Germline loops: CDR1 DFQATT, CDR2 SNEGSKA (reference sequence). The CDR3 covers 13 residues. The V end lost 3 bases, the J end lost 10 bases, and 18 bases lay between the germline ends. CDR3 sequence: CSAREGSVQGAFF. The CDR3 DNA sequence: TGCAGTGCTAGGGAAGGATCGGTTCAGGGAGCTTTCTTT.

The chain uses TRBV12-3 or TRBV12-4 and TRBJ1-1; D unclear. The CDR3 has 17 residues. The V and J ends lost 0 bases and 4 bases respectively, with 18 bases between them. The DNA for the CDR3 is TGTGCCAGCAGTTTAGCGCGGGGAAGCGGGTCGTTCACTGAAGCTTTCTTT. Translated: CASSLARGSGSFTEAFF.

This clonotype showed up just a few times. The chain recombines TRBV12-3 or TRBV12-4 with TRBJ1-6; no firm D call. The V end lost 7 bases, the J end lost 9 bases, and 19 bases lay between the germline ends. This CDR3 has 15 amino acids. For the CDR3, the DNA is TGTGCCAGCACCACGACTCCGGTCTTAGGTTCACCCCTCCACTTT. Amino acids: CASTTTPVLGSPLHF.

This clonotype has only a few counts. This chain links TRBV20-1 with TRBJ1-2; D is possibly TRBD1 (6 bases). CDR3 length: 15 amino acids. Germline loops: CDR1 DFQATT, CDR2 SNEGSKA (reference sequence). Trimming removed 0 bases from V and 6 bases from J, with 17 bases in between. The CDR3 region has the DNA TGCAGTGCTAGAGAACAGGGAAATCGGAGGGATGGCTACACCTTC. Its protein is CSAREQGNRRDGYTF.

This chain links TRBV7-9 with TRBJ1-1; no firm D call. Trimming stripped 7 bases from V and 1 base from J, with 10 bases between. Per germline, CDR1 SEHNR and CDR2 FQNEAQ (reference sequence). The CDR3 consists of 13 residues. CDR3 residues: CASTKMQNTEAFF. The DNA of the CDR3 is TGTGCCAGCACCAAGATGCAGAACACTGAAGCTTTCTTT. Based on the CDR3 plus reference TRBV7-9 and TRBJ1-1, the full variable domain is DTGVSQNPRHKITKRGQNVTFRCDPISEHNRLYWYRQTLGQGPEFLTYFQNEAQLEKSRLLSDRFSAERPKGSFSTLEIQRTEQGDSAMYLCASTKMQNTEAFFGQGTRLTVV.

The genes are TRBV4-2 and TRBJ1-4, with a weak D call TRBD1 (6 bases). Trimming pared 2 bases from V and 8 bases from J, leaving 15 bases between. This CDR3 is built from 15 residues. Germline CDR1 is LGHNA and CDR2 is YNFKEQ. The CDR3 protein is CASSQFIGGQEKLFF. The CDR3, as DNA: TGTGCCAGCAGCCAATTTATAGGGGGGCAGGAAAAACTGTTTTTT.

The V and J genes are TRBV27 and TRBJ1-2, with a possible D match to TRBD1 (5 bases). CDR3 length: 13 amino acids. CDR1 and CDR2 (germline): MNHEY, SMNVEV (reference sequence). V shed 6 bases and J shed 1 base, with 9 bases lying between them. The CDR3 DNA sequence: TGTGCCAGCAGGGACACAATTAACTATGGCTACACCTTC. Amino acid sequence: CASRDTINYGYTF.

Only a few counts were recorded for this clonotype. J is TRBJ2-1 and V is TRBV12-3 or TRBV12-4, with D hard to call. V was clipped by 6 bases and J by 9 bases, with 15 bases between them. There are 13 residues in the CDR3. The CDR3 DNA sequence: TGTGCCAGCAGCTCGGGTCCCCGTAGTGAGCAGTTCTTC. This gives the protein CASSSGPRSEQFF.

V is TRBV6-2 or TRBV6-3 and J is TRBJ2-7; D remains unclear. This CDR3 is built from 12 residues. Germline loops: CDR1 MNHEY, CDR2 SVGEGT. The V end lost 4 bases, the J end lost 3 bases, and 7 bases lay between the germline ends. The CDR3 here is CASSSNSYEQYF. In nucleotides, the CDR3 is TGTGCCAGCAGTTCCAACAGCTACGAGCAGTACTTC.

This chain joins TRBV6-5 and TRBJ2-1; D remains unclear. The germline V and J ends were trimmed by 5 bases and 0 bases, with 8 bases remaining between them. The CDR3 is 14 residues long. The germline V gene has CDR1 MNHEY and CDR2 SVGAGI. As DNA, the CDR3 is TGTGCCAGCAGTCTAGTGGGCTCCTACAATGAGCAGTTCTTC. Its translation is CASSLVGSYNEQFF.

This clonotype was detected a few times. The CDR3 nucleotides read TGTGCCAGCTCACCTCAGGGCAGGCTGAACACTGAAGCTTTCTTT. This encodes CASSPQGRLNTEAFF. The J gene is TRBJ1-1, the V gene TRBV18; D might be TRBD1 (5 bases). CDR3 size: 15 residues. The germline CDR1 and CDR2 sequences are KGHSH and LQKENI. The V end lost 3 bases, the J end lost 0 bases, and 11 bases lay between the germline ends. Based on the CDR3 plus reference TRBV18 and TRBJ1-1, the full variable domain is NAGVMQNPRHLVRRRGQEARLRCSPMKGHSHVYWYRQLPEEGLKFMVYLQKENIIDESGMPKERFSAEFPKEGPSILRIQQVVRGDSAAYFCASSPQGRLNTEAFFGQGTRLTVV.

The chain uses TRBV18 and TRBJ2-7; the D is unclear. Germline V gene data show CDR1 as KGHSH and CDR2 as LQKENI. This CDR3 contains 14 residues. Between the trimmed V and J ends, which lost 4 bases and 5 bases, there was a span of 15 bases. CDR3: CASSLGHRGDEQYF. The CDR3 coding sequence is TGTGCCAGCTCACTGGGCCACCGTGGAGACGAGCAGTACTTC.

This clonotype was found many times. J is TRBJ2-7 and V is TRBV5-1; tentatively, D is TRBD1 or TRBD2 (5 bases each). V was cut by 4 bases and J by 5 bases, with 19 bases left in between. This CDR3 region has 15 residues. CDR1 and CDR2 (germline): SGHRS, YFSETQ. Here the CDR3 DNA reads TGCGCCAGCAGCCAGGGCGTCTCCGGGATACACGAGCAGTACTTC. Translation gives CASSQGVSGIHEQYF.

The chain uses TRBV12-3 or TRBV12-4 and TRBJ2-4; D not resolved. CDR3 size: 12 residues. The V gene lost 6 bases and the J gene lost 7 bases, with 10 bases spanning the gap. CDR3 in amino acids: CASSMARNIQYF. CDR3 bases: TGTGCCAGCAGCATGGCTAGGAACATTCAGTACTTC.

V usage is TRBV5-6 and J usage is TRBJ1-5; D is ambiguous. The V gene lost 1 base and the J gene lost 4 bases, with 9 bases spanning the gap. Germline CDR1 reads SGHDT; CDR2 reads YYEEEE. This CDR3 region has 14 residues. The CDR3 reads CASSLKGPNQPQHF. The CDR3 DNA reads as TGTGCCAGCAGCTTGAAGGGCCCAAATCAGCCCCAGCATTTT.

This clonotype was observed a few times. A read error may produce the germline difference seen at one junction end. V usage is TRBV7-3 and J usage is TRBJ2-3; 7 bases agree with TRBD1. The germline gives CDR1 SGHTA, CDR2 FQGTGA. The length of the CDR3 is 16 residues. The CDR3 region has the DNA TGTGCCAGCAGCCTAACGAGGGACAGTTCCTCAGATACGCAGTATTTT. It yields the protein CASSLTRDSSSDTQYF.

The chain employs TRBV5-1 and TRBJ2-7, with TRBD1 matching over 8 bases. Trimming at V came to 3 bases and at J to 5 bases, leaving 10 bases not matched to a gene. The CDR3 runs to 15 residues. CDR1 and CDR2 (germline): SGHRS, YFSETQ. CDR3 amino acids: CASSSQGQALDEQYF. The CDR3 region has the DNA TGCGCCAGCAGCTCTCAGGGACAGGCTCTCGACGAGCAGTACTTC.

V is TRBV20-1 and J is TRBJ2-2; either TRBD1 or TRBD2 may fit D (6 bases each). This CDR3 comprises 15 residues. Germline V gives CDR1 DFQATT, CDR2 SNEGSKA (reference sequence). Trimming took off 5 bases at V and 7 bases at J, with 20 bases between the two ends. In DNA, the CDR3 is TGCAGTGCTCTACCCGGGGGCAGGGGTGGCGGGGAGCTGTTTTTT. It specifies CSALPGGRGGGELFF.